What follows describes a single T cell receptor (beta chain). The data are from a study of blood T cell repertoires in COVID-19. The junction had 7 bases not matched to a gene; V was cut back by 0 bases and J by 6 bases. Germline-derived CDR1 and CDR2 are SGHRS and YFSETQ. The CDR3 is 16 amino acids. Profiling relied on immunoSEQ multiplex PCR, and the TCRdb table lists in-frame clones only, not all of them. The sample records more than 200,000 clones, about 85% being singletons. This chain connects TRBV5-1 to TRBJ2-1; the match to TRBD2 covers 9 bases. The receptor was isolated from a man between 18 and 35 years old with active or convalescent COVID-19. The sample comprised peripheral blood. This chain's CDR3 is CASSLDAGLAGNEQFF. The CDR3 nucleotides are TGCGCCAGCAGCTTGGATGCGGGACTAGCAGGCAATGAGCAGTTCTTC.